This T cell receptor (beta chain) emerged from a study of T-cell memory formation after mild COVID-19. Study in general: Largely, the TCR clusters proved donor specific. Broader study findings: Contracting clones, day 15 to 85, had balanced CD4/CD8, and later expanders favored CD4+. Researchers report contracting CD4+ clones mostly in CM and EM, with CD8+ clones in EMRA.

Libraries for TCRalpha and TCRbeta carried sample barcodes and unique molecular identifiers via 5'RACE. TCRdb independently ran MiXCR on the 5' RACE reads; one entry per CDR3 protein. The repertoire consists of almost 550,000 distinct CDR3 sequences, with roughly 22% occurring once and the leading ten covering about 12%. Germline values: CDR1 SGHTA, CDR2 FQGNSA. CDR3 length: 15 amino acids. Deletions cut 2 bases from V and 1 base from J, with 11 bases between. A note on this clonotype: The antigen remains unidentified.

This sequence originates from an adult woman who had mild COVID-19 (a few samples of this study predate the infection). Cell type and time point are not known. The sequencing input was PBMCs or a T cell subset sorted from them (not recorded which). The chain is built from TRBV7-2 and TRBJ2-5, with TRBD2 as a possible D gene (6 bases). Here the CDR3 DNA reads TGTGCCAGCAGCTTACCGGGACTTCTCCAAGAGACCCAGTACTTC. Translation: CASSLPGLLQETQYF. The variable domain in full, completed from reference TRBV7-2 and TRBJ2-5, reads GAGVSQSPSNKVTEKGKDVELRCDPISGHTALYWYRQSLGQGLEFLIYFQGNSAPDKSGLPSDRFSAERTGGSVSTLTIQRTQQEDSAVYLCASSLPGLLQETQYFGPGTRLLVL.